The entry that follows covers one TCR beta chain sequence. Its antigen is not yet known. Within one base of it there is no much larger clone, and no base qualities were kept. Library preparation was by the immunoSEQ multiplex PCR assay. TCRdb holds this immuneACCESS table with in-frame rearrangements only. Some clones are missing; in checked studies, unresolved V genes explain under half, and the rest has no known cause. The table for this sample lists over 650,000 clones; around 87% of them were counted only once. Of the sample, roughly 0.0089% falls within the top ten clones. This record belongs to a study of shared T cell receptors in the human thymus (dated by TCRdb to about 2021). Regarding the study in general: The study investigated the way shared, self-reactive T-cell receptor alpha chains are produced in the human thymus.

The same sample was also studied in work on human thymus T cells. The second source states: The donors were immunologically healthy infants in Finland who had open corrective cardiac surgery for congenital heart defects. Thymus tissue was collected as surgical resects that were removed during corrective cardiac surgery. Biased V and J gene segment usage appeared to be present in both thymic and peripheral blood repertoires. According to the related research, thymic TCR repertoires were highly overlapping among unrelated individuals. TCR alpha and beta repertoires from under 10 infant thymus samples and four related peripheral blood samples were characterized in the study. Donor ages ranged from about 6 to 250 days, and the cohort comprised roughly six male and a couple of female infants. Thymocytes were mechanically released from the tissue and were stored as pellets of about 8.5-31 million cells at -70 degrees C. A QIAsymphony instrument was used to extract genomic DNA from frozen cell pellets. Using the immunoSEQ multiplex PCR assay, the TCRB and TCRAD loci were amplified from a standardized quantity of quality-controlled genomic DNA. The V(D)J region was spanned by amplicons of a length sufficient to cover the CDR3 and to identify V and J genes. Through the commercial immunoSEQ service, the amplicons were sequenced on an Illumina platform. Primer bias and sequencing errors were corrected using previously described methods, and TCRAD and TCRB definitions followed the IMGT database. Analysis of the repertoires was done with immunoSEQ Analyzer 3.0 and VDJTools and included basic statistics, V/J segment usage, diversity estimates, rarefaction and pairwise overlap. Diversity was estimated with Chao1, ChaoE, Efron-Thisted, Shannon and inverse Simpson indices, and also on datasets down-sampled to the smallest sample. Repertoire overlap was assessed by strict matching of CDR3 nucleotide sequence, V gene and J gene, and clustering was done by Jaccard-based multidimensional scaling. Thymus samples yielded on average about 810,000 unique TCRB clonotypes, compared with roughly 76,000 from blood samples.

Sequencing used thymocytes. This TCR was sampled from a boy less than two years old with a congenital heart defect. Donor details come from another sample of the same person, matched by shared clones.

The CDR3: CASSQDRGGAEAFF. The nucleotides read TGCGCCAGCAGCCAAGATCGGGGGGGGGCTGAAGCTTTCTTT. The rearranged chain carries TRBV4-1 and TRBJ1-1, with TRBD1 tentatively as D gene (5 bases match). The CDR3 spans 14 residues, from the cysteine through the phenylalanine. Only the CDR3 DNA is retained, 42 bases long and in frame from the first base. CDR1 and CDR2 are read off the germline V gene as MGHRA and YSYEKL. V was cut back by 0 bases and J by 6 bases, leaving a gap of 11 bases between them.